The 15 T cell receptor beta chains below come from one sample, sequenced in a study of technical replicates of blood from a few donors. The assay was immunoSEQ multiplex PCR, and TCRdb's table has in-frame clones only and misses some. In the table there are under 85,000 clones, approximately 96% of which are singletons. The sample comprised T cells isolated from PBMCs. Receptors were obtained from a human donor in good health.

The gene calls are TRBV29-1 and TRBJ2-5; TRBD1 agrees at 8 bases. Per germline, CDR1 SQVTM and CDR2 ANQGSEA. V dropped 7 bases and J dropped 5; count of bases not matched to a gene: 9. CDR3 length: 13 amino acids. Here the CDR3 DNA reads TGCAGCGGCCGGGACAGGCCAGTTGAGACCCAGTACTTC. Its translation is CSGRDRPVETQYF.

J is TRBJ1-5 and V is TRBV5-5, with D hard to call. The germline CDR1 and CDR2 sequences are SGHKS and YYEKEE (reference sequence). The CDR3 runs to 14 residues. Deletions cut 0 bases from V and 6 bases from J, with 10 bases between. Here the CDR3 reads CASSLGGGFQPQHF. DNA of the CDR3: TGTGCCAGCAGCTTGGGGGGAGGATTTCAGCCCCAGCATTTT.

The chain links TRBV6-5 to TRBJ2-2, with D uncertain. Germline CDR1 reads MNHEY; CDR2 reads SVGAGI. The CDR3 loop spans 11 amino acids. V was cut by 7 bases and J by 6 bases, with 6 bases left in between. This CDR3 is CASNEAGELFF. The CDR3 nucleotides are TGTGCCAGCAACGAGGCCGGGGAGCTGTTTTTT.

This sequence joins TRBV7-8 and TRBJ1-5, with D uncertain. Trimming took off 0 bases at V and 4 bases at J, with 4 bases between the two ends. The CDR3 totals 13 residues. Germline CDR1 SGHVS, CDR2 FQNEAQ. DNA of the CDR3: TGTGCCAGCAGCTTAGCTCCGAATCAGCCCCAGCATTTT. Translation: CASSLAPNQPQHF.

The V call is TRBV27, the J call TRBJ2-7; the match to TRBD2 covers 8 bases. This CDR3 is 13 amino acids long. Germline CDR1 reads MNHEY; CDR2 reads SMNVEV (reference sequence). The trim removed 5 bases at V and 7 bases at J, leaving 7 bases unmatched. The CDR3 DNA follows: TGTGCCAGCAGTAGCGGGAGTGATCTTGAGCAGTACTTC. Its translation is CASSSGSDLEQYF.

V is TRBV27 and J is TRBJ1-1; 10 nucleotides agree with TRBD1. V trimming: 4 bases; J trimming: 1 base; junction bases outside the gene matches: 6. The germline gives CDR1 MNHEY, CDR2 SMNVEV (reference sequence). The CDR3 runs 16 residues. CDR3 region: CASSSPWDRGNTEAFF. CDR3 bases: TGTGCCAGCAGTTCCCCCTGGGACAGGGGGAACACTGAAGCTTTCTTT.

The V call is TRBV19, the J call TRBJ2-7; 7 bases fit TRBD2. This CDR3 region has 14 residues. The trim removed 6 bases at V and 3 bases at J, leaving 8 bases unmatched. The V gene's germline CDR1 is LNHDA and CDR2 SQIVND (reference sequence). CDR3 residues: CASSDAREGYEQYF. In DNA, the CDR3 is TGTGCCAGTAGCGACGCTAGGGAGGGCTACGAGCAGTACTTC.

The chain is built from TRBV19 and TRBJ2-2, with 14 nucleotides matching TRBD2. Germline V gene sequence: CDR1 LNHDA, CDR2 SQIVND (reference sequence). The CDR3 is 16 residues long. With V trimmed by 5 bases and J by 4 bases, 3 bases remained unmatched. CDR3 in DNA: TGTGCCAGTAGTCCCGGGACTAGCGGGAGCACCGGGGAGCTGTTTTTT. It codes for CASSPGTSGSTGELFF.

The sample holds a few counts of this clone. This rearrangement joins TRBV4-2 to TRBJ2-7; 9 nucleotides align to TRBD1. The CDR3 spans 16 residues. V shed 3 bases and J 4 bases; nucleotides not matched to a gene: 10. Germline CDR1 LGHNA, CDR2 YNFKEQ. In DNA, the CDR3 is TGTGCCAGCAGCCACGTTTTTACAGGGGGCACGTACGAGCAGTACTTC. Translation gives CASSHVFTGGTYEQYF.

In its sample, this clone was seen once. V and J are TRBV6-1 and TRBJ2-7; D gene ambiguous. Germline assignment: CDR1 MNHNS and CDR2 SASEGT. The CDR3 consists of 13 residues. The V gene lost 6 bases and the J gene lost 5 bases, with 14 bases spanning the gap. The CDR3 nucleotides read TGTGCCAGCAGCTTATATTTCACGGACGAGCAGTACTTC. This sequence encodes CASSLYFTDEQYF.

V usage is TRBV6-1 and J usage is TRBJ1-5; no definite D call. The CDR3 runs to 13 residues. Per the germline V gene, CDR1 is MNHNS and CDR2 is SASEGT. The ends were cut back, 5 bases at V and 4 bases at J, with 9 bases in the middle. The CDR3 sequence: CASSPSGNQPQHF. The CDR3 DNA reads as TGTGCCAGCAGTCCCTCGGGGAATCAGCCCCAGCATTTT.

The V gene is TRBV10-3, the J gene TRBJ2-5; D gene unclear. Germline CDR1 is ENHRY and CDR2 is SYGVKD. The CDR3 has 15 amino acids. Trimming removed 0 bases from V and 5 bases from J, with 13 bases in between. In nucleotides, the CDR3 is TGTGCCATCAGTGAGTCGATGTCTGGGCCCGAGACCCAGTACTTC. Its protein product is CAISESMSGPETQYF.

The chain recombines TRBV7-8 with TRBJ2-6, with a tentative D call TRBD1 (6 bases). Trimming cost V 1 base and J 2 bases, with 21 bases left between them. The V gene's germline CDR1 is SGHVS and CDR2 FQNEAQ. CDR3 length: 20 residues. CDR3 DNA sequence: TGTGCCAGCAGCTTAGTGGCACAGGGAGAGCAGGACGCTGGGGCCAACGTCCTGACTTTC. Translation gives CASSLVAQGEQDAGANVLTF.

V usage is TRBV2 and J usage is TRBJ2-1, with D possibly being TRBD2 (6 bases). The germline gives CDR1 SNHLY, CDR2 FYNNEI. The CDR3 length is 16 residues. The V end lost 6 bases, the J end lost 3 bases, and 18 bases lay between the germline ends. The CDR3 DNA reads as TGTGCCAGCAGACTTCCGGGAGTTTTAAACTACAATGAGCAGTTCTTC. Its protein product is CASRLPGVLNYNEQFF.

This chain connects TRBV19 to TRBJ1-1; 10 bases match TRBD1. Per germline, CDR1 LNHDA and CDR2 SQIVND (reference sequence). With 6 bases clipped from V and 6 bases from J, the junction kept 4 bases outside the gene matches. The CDR3 length is 13 residues. Written as DNA, the CDR3 is TGTGCCAGTAGCCGACAGGGGGCTGCTGAAGCTTTCTTT. Its translation is CASSRQGAAEAFF.